The sequence of this TCR beta chain was determined in a study of CDR3 diversity in severe acne. MiXCR, applied by TCRdb to the PCR reads, yields one record per CDR3 protein. The sample holds approximately 84,000 distinct CDR3 sequences, roughly 51% seen once. Germline lookup yields CDR1 MNHEY and CDR2 SVGAGI. CDR3 length: 14 residues. Trimming took 7 bases from V and 4 from J, leaving 14 bases between them. The V and J genes are TRBV6-5 and TRBJ1-5; maybe TRBD1 (5 bases). This TCR derives from a male donor in good health, without acne. What was sequenced was blood. The CDR3 DNA reads TGTGCCAGCAAAGGGGACGGGAGGAATCAGCCCCAGCATTTT. It translates to CASKGDGRNQPQHF.